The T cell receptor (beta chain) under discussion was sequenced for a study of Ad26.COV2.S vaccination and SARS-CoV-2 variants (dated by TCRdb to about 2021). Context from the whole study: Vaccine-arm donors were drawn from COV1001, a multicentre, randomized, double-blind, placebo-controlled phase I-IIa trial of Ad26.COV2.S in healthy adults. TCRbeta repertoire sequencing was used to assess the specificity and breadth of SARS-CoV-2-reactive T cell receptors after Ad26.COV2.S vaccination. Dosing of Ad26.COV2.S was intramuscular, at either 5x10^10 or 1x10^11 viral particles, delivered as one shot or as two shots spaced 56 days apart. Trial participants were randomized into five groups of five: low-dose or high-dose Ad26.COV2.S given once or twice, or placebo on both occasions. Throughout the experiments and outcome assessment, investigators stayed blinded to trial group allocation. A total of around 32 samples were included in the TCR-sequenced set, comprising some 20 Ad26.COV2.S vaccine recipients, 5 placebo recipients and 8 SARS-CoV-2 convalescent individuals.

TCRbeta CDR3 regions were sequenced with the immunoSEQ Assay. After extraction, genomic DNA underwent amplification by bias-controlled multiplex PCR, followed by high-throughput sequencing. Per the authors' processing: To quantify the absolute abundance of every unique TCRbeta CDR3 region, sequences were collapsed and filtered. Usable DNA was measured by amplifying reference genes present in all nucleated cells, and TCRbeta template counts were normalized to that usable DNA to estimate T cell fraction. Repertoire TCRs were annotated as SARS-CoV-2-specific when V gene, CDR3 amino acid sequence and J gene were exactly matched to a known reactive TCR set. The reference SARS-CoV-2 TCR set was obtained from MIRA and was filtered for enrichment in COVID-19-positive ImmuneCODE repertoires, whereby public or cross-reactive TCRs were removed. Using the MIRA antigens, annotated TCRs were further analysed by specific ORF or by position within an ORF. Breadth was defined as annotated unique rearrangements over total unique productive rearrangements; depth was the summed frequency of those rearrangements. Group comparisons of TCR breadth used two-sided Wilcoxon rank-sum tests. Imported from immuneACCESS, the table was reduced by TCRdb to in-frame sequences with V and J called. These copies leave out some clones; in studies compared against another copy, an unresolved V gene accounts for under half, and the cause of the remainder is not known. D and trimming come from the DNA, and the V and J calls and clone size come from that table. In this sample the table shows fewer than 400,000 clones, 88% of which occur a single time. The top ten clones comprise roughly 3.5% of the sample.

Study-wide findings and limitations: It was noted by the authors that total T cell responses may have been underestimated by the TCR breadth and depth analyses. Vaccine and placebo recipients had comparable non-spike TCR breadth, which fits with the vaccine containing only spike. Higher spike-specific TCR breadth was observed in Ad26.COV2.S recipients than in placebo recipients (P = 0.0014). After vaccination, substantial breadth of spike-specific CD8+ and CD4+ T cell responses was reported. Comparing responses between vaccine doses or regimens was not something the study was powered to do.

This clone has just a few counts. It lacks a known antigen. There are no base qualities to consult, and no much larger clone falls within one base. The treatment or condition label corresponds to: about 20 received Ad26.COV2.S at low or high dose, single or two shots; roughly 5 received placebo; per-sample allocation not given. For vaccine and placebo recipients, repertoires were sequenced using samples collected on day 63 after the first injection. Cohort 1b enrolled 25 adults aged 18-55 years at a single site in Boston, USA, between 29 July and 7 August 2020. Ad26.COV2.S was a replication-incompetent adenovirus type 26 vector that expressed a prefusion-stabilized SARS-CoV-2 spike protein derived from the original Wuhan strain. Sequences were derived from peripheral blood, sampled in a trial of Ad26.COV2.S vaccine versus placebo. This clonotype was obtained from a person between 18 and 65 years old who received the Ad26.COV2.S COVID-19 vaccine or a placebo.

The CDR3 in this case is CASSNRQGQGTEAFF. The nucleotide sequence is given as TGTGCCAGCAGCAACCGACAGGGACAGGGCACTGAAGCTTTCTTT. The rearranged segments are TRBV3-1 (or the pseudogene TRBV3-2) and TRBJ1-1, and TRBD1 aligns with 9 junction nucleotides. CDR1 and CDR2 are read off the germline V gene (reference sequence) as LGHDT and YNNKEL. Relative to germline, V is missing 5 bases and J is missing 4 bases, with 8 bases of the junction outside any gene match. The CDR3 measures 15 amino acids from cysteine to phenylalanine. Of all the DNA, just the CDR3 is kept, 45 bases in frame from base 1.